This T cell receptor (beta chain) was sequenced in a study of post-analysis software for immune sequencing data. Study-wide results and limits: Included in a set of roughly 5 TRBV segments more frequent in patients than controls were TRBV5-6, TRBV5-1 and TRBV20-1.

The library was made from cDNA and included unique molecular identifiers. TCRdb processed the PCR reads anew with MiXCR; each CDR3 protein has one entry. This table holds approximately 260,000 distinct CDR3 sequences, 36% found once. As concerns this clonotype: The antigen is unknown. The CDR3 does not close with the conserved phenylalanine or tryptophan, likely indicating a read error.

The CDR3 spans 15 residues. Germline lookup yields CDR1 SGHRS and CDR2 YFSETQ. The V end lost 6 bases, the J end lost 7 bases, and 23 bases lay between the germline ends. The chain recombines TRBV5-1 with TRBJ2-7, with TRBD2 as a possible D gene (5 bases). Sequences were obtained from blood. The TCR comes from a girl aged 10-17 years with multiple sclerosis. CDR3 protein: CASMEPSGNYNEQYC. In nucleotides, the CDR3 is TGCGCCAGCATGGAGCCCAGCGGAAATTACAATGAGCAGTACTGC.